This T cell receptor (beta chain) was sequenced in a study of T cell changes during pregnancy in multiple sclerosis. Libraries were prepared by immunoSEQ multiplex PCR; TCRdb keeps only in-frame clonotypes and omits some of them. The repertoire holds about 38,000 clones, more than 85% seen once, with 9% to 13% in the top ten. Germline V lookup: CDR1 GTSNPN, CDR2 SVGIG (reference sequence). Trimming cost V 4 bases and J 4 bases, with 8 bases left between them. The CDR3 has 11 amino acids. The material sequenced was CD8+ T cells from peripheral blood mononuclear cells, taken after pregnancy. This chain joins TRBV30 and TRBJ2-7, with a possible D match to TRBD1 (6 bases). The receptor was derived from a female donor with multiple sclerosis, enrolled in a pregnancy study. This CDR3 is CAWKQGYEQYF. DNA of the CDR3: TGTGCCTGGAAACAGGGTTACGAGCAGTACTTC.